This TCR beta chain appears in the sequencing data of a study of shared clonotypes between healthy human individuals. Germline CDR1 reads SGHAT; CDR2 reads FQNNGV. The CDR3 is 13 amino acids. V was shortened by 5 bases and J by 5 bases, with 12 bases between the two germline ends. Profiling relied on immunoSEQ multiplex PCR, and the TCRdb table lists in-frame clones only, not all of them. The table lists roughly 2,500,000 clones, approximately 94% of them singletons, with about 0.38% in the top ten. Adult donors, all healthy and HIV-negative, had no recent acute infections or vaccinations. The sample taken for sequencing was naive CD4+ T cells from PBMCs. This sample's subset: CD45RA+ positively selected. The chain employs TRBV11-2 and TRBJ1-2; D uncertain. The TCR comes from a man aged 18 to 30 in good health. Some clones in this sample may be carry-over from other donors' samples. CDR3 protein: CASSAWPAYGYTF. The DNA of the CDR3 is TGTGCCAGCAGCGCCTGGCCGGCGTATGGCTACACCTTC. Supplemented by reference TRBV11-2 and TRBJ1-2, the full variable domain reads EAGVAQSPRYKIIEKRQSVAFWCNPISGHATLYWYQQILGQGPKLLIQFQNNGVVDDSQLPKDRFSAERLKGVDSTLKIQPAKLEDSAVYLCASSAWPAYGYTFGSGTRLTVV.